This TCR beta chain was retrieved from a study of beta chain features in type 1 diabetes. CDR3 length: 16 residues. The germline gives CDR1 SGHVS, CDR2 FQNEAQ. Trimming took 7 bases from V and 2 from J; bases not matched to a gene: 12. The whole isolated RNA underwent reverse transcription, so sequencing captured expressed TCRB transcripts. Reads from naive, central memory and regulatory T cell samples averaged about 3.3 million. The data were produced by immunoSEQ multiplex PCR, yet TCRdb's version contains in-frame clones alone and is incomplete. Here the sample spans hundreds of thousands of clones, around 15% being singletons. Study-level points and caveats: Shortening of TCRB CDR3s, moderate but significant, appeared in all four CD4+ subsets of Type 1 diabetes patients. There were fewer insertions and more deletions at the VDJ junctions of type 1 diabetes patients.

As concerns this clone: What it recognizes is unknown.

This chain uses TRBV7-8 with TRBJ2-7; 9 nucleotides align to TRBD1. This sequence was found in a man aged 18 to 30 with type 1 diabetes. The sequenced sample was naive CD4+ T cells from blood. The CDR3 protein is CASTTTGQGITYEQYF. CDR3 sequence (DNA): TGTGCCAGCACCACCACGGGACAGGGCATCACCTACGAGCAGTACTTC.